Sequencing of this T cell receptor beta chain was carried out in a study of T cells after yellow fever vaccination. Study information: Researchers used SMART-Seq v4 Ultra Low Input to prepare fractions that had low cell numbers. Overall study findings and caveats: Of the clonotypes, a small share occurred in both CD4 and CD8 compartments. Compared with primary, the secondary response was weaker and peaked at day 5, not 15. The booster saw the reappearance of most primary-vaccination clones (approximately 97% CD4, roughly 87% CD8).

Germline values: CDR1 MNHEY, CDR2 SVGAGI. CDR3 length: 11 amino acids. V lost 2 bases and J lost 7, with 4 bases in between. Via MiXCR, TCRdb re-called the 5' RACE reads, giving one row per CDR3 protein. The repertoire holds 360,000 or so distinct CDR3 sequences, with 9.5% to 13% as singletons. A word on this clonotype: The antigen is not known.

The genes are TRBV6-5 and TRBJ2-3; D gene ambiguous. The TCR sequence derives from a man younger than 35 who received the YFV17D yellow fever vaccine. The sequencing used PBMCs, collected on the day of the first yellow fever vaccination. The CDR3 reads CASSYANTQYF. The CDR3, as DNA: TGTGCCAGCAGTTACGCGAATACGCAGTATTTT.